This entry concerns a single T cell receptor beta chain. Its antigen is undetermined. Subsequent to 10 days of culture, CD4+ T cells were isolated. Everyone in the study got two shots of either the BNT162b2 or mRNA-1273 vaccine. The study found no prior SARS-CoV-2 infection in the vaccine recipients, who tested negative for nucleocapsid antibodies. Days 3 and 7 were when half the medium was replaced with IL-2 medium. The V end was cut by 7 bases, the J end by 5 bases, with 14 bases between. This CDR3 has 13 residues. These data are taken from a study of vaccination effects on CD4 cells after COVID-19. Whole-study context: Antigen-specific CD4+ T cells were first expanded with viral peptide pools by the ViraFEST assay and only then sequenced. Post-vaccine draws lagged the second dose by a median of 72 days.

The protocol was immunoSEQ multiplex PCR, while the TCRdb copy is restricted to in-frame clones and leaves out a portion. The sample has more than 60,000 clones, roughly 74% seen once. This clonotype was obtained from a human donor who received a COVID-19 vaccine. V and J are TRBV12-3 or TRBV12-4 and TRBJ1-1; tentatively, D is TRBD1 (6 bases). Material: CD4+ T cells from PBMCs cultured without peptide, obtained after COVID-19 vaccination. CDR3 sequence reads: CASTLQRGTEAFF. In nucleotides, the CDR3 is TGTGCCAGCACCCTCCAGAGGGGGACTGAAGCTTTCTTT.